The T cell receptor (beta chain) described here comes from a study of blood T cell repertoires in COVID-19 (dated by TCRdb to the early 2020s). For the wider study: Samples from collaborators originated in the United States, Italy and Spain and spanned both the acute and convalescent phases of COVID-19. The repertoires were made available in a free public database intended to serve as a resource for research on the immune response to SARS-CoV-2. The samples were drawn from two sources: the first 160 participants of the ongoing ImmuneRACE study, and 950 to 1,500 subjects contributed by 6 global collaborators. The sample metadata nearly always contained a de-identified subject ID, COVID-19 status, age in years and sex. The dataset comprised deeply sampled blood TCRbeta repertoires from subjects exposed to, actively infected with, or recovered from COVID-19. HLA class I and class II types, where available, came from metadata supplied by the sample provider rather than from assay-based typing. The prospective study material was composed of cDNA or gDNA derived from T cells, B-cell-depleted T cells, or PBMCs. The study at large found these results: The quantity of clinical and demographic metadata differed by source and by participant and was supplied without curation.

A note on this clone: This receptor's antigen is unknown. Base qualities were left out, and no much larger clone turns up one base away.

Whole blood was collected in K2EDTA tubes by collaborating institutions according to the institutions' own protocols. For TCRbeta analysis, collaborator samples were shipped as frozen whole blood, as isolated PBMCs, or as DNA extracted from either sample type. TCRbeta CDR3 regions were amplified from genomic DNA by means of the immunoSEQ Assay, a bias-controlled multiplex PCR. Concerning the study's data processing: Nucleated cell counts per sample were estimated from amplification of reference gene primers within the assay. To quantify the absolute abundance of each unique TCRbeta CDR3 rearrangement, sequence reads were collapsed and filtered. Productive Simpson clonality was computed per sample as the square root of Simpson's diversity index over productive rearrangements. TCRdb mirrors the immuneACCESS table, restricted to in-frame sequences. Some clones are absent from its copies; in checked studies, under half trace to an unresolved V gene, and the reason for the others is unknown. Clone size and V and J calls were adopted from that table, with D and trimming inferred from the DNA. In this sample the table shows 300,000 to 400,000 clones, 65% to 85% of which occur a single time. Of the sample, about 2.7% is held by the ten largest clones.

Per the germline V gene (reference sequence), LNHNV is the CDR1 and YYDKDF is the CDR2. The CDR3 spans 14 residues, from the cysteine through the phenylalanine. Only the CDR3 DNA is retained, 42 bases long and in frame from the first base. V drops 4 bases and J drops 3 bases, leaving 12 bases in between. The sequence was obtained from a young man with active or convalescent COVID-19. The source material was peripheral blood. The V and J genes are TRBV15 and TRBJ1-1; the D gene identity is not certain. The CDR3 here reads CATSKTNSDTEAFF. The nucleotide sequence reads as follows: TGTGCCACCAGCAAAACTAATTCGGACACTGAAGCTTTCTTT.